This TCR beta chain was identified during a study of CD8 T cell repertoires and HIV-1 epitope variants (dated by TCRdb to the early 2020s). For context, the study as a whole: T cells were stimulated in separate culture wells with each of twenty-five peptides representing autologous and known Gag and Nef epitope variants. The control conditions were a CMV, EBV and flu peptide pool, the Ebola AY9 epitope as a negative control, and a well with no peptide. Tested epitopes included three Gag epitope families and Nef HW9 and YT9. T cells were enriched using the EasySep Human T Cell Enrichment Kit and then co-cultured with an equal number of autologous T cell-negative cells acting as antigen-presenting cells. Cultures ran for 9 to 11 days in IMDM with gentamicin, with half-media changes on days 3 and 7 adding IL-2, IL-7 and IL-15. An aliquot of 1M T cells was saved as an uncultured baseline condition, separate from the approximately 75 T cell cultures. A total of over 65 T cell cultures were run, with each culture condition done in triplicate except for one peptide, which was done in duplicate.

As for this clone: Its target antigen remains unknown. No clone much larger than this one lies a single base away; base qualities are absent.

Summary of the overall study and its limitations: About 5 clonotypes recognized the Nef KF9 family and one the HW9 family, with no responses to the TAALDMSHF plasma variant. The assay identified only TCR beta chains and indicated proliferation in response to antigen, without indicating T cell function or cytokine profile. Nine antigen-specific TCR beta clonotypes were identified, and six of them appeared cross-reactive for autologous or known escape epitope variants.

V sheds 6 bases and J sheds 0 bases, leaving 6 bases between their ends. CDR1 MNHEY and CDR2 SMNVEV are derived from the germline V gene (reference sequence). Spanning cysteine to phenylalanine, the CDR3 consists of 12 amino acids. This entry keeps only the CDR3 DNA: 36 bases, framed from base 1. The EasySep Human CD8+ T Cell Enrichment Kit was used on day 10 to isolate CD8+ T cells from every culture. TCR beta CDR3 regions were sequenced at survey depth on the immunoSEQ platform. The QIAamp DNA micro kit was used to extract genomic DNA from every cultured and uncultured CD8+ T cell population. From the authors' description of their analysis: Any sample with under 5,000 productive reads was excluded, and this exclusion removed about 6.5% of the roughly 75 cultures stimulated with HIV peptides. A MANAFEST web app trimmed sequences to CDR3 and removed nonproductive sequences, CDR3s under 5 amino acids, and those not starting C or ending F/W. Antigen-specific clonotypes had to expand in at least 2 of 3 replicates versus no-peptide control at FDR 0.01, only within one epitope family. Specific clonotypes also needed at least fivefold higher frequency than in wells stimulated with peptides from other epitope families. The clones in this table, taken by TCRdb from immuneACCESS, are in-frame only. Not every clone is retained; where verified, under half of the shortfall comes from an unresolved V gene, and the cause of the rest is unknown. The V and J calls and the clone size are those of that table, but D and trimming were determined from the DNA. This sample holds thousands of clones; 71% were observed only once. Roughly 45% of the sample lies in the top ten.

The rearranged segments are TRBV27 and TRBJ2-7, with no confident D gene call. The sequencing input was cultured CD8+ T cells derived from PBMCs. The receptor was derived from a male donor with HIV. CDR3 sequence: CASRGNSYEQYF. The DNA is TGTGCCAGCAGGGGCAACTCCTACGAGCAGTACTTC.